One sample yielded the 27 T cell receptor beta chains listed below, sequenced in a study of blood T cells in healthy people across ages. It was with a sample-barcoded 5' primer and a J-beta primer mix that a second PCR of roughly 7 to 12 cycles was run. In TCRdb, the 5' RACE reads were re-called with MiXCR into one record per CDR3 protein. This table has hundreds of thousands of distinct CDR3 sequences, about 36% appearing once. Sequencing used blood. These receptors were taken from a man aged 18-30 years in good health.

This chain joins TRBV12-3 or TRBV12-4 and TRBJ2-2, with no clear D. This CDR3 contains 14 residues. Trimming left V 5 bases short and J 5 bases short, with 12 bases between. The CDR3 nucleotides read TGTGCCAGCAGTGCCGGGTCCGAGACCGGGGAGCTGTTTTTT. As protein: CASSAGSETGELFF.

This clonotype was detected ten times or more. The rearrangement joins TRBV20-1 to TRBJ1-2, with 8 bases matching TRBD1. This CDR3 spans 15 amino acids. V lost 2 bases, J lost 7 bases, and 12 bases stayed unmatched. The V gene's germline CDR1 is DFQATT and CDR2 SNEGSKA (reference sequence). DNA for the CDR3: TGCAGTGCTAGAAGCCCTGGGACAGGCTTCGGTGGCTACACCTTC. Encoded protein: CSARSPGTGFGGYTF.

This chain uses TRBV28 with TRBJ2-3; 7 bases are a match to TRBD2. The V segment lost 3 bases and the J segment 4 bases; nucleotides outside the gene matches: 7. Germline V lookup: CDR1 MDHEN, CDR2 SYDVKM. The CDR3 runs to 15 residues. DNA of the CDR3: TGTGCCAGCAGTTTCTTCGGGCGGGGGTCAGATACGCAGTATTTT. Its translation: CASSFFGRGSDTQYF.

The chain recombines TRBV20-1 with TRBJ1-3; perhaps TRBD1 as D (5 bases). Trimming stripped 3 bases from V and 4 bases from J, with 16 bases between. The CDR3 is 15 amino acids. The germline V gene encodes CDR1 DFQATT and CDR2 SNEGSKA (reference sequence). CDR3 in DNA: TGCAGTGCTAGGGGCCCTCAGGGAGCCGGAAACACCATATATTTT. As protein: CSARGPQGAGNTIYF.

The chain carries TRBV5-4 and TRBJ2-1; a weak D match, TRBD2 (6 bases). V was cut by 1 base and J by 3 bases, with 11 bases left in between. Germline V lookup: CDR1 SGHNT, CDR2 YYREEE (reference sequence). This CDR3 is built from 15 residues. Here the CDR3 DNA reads TGTGCCAGCAGCTTGCAGCGCGGGGACTACAATGAGCAGTTCTTC. Protein product: CASSLQRGDYNEQFF.

The chain joins TRBV28 to TRBJ2-1, with D possibly called TRBD1 or TRBD2 (5 bases each). The closer fit of TRBJ2-7 to the DNA end suggests the J call may be wrong. The CDR3 has 16 residues. Germline CDR1 MDHEN, CDR2 SYDVKM. The DNA for the CDR3 is TGTGCCAGCAGTTTGGTGGGGGAGTTCTCCTACAATGAGCAGTACTTC. Protein sequence: CASSLVGEFSYNEQYF.

The J gene is TRBJ2-1, the V gene TRBV5-6, with a possible D match to TRBD1 (6 bases). The CDR3 totals 13 residues. Trimming cost V 5 bases and J 6 bases, with 12 bases left between them. Germline CDR1 SGHDT, CDR2 YYEEEE. CDR3 sequence reads: CASRSRQANEQFF. DNA for the CDR3: TGTGCCAGCAGATCCCGACAGGCCAATGAGCAGTTCTTC.

This clonotype came up once. This sequence joins TRBV4-3 and TRBJ1-4; D is uncertain. Germline assignment: CDR1 LGHNA and CDR2 YSLEER. The CDR3 is made up of 14 amino acids. V was trimmed by 0 bases and J by 8 bases, leaving 10 bases between them. The CDR3 region is CASSQEVLLEKLFF. Written as DNA, the CDR3 is TGCGCCAGCAGCCAAGAGGTCCTTTTGGAAAAACTGTTTTTT.

Note on this clonotype: Since a much larger clone is just one base distant, this may be a read error. This chain links TRBV12-3 or TRBV12-4 with TRBJ1-1; 9 bases map to TRBD1. The CDR3 covers 15 residues. The CDR3 protein is CAGSPRTGVNTEAFF. The CDR3 DNA follows: TGTGCCGGCAGCCCCCGGACAGGGGTGAACACTGAAGCTTTCTTT.

This clonotype appeared once. This may arise from a read error, as a much more abundant clone is one base away. J is TRBJ2-3 and V is TRBV5-1; TRBD1 matches 9 bases. This CDR3 is 16 amino acids long. Germline values: CDR1 SGHRS, CDR2 YFSETQ. The CDR3 loop is CASSTPGQGYTDTRYF. CDR3 in DNA: TGCGCCAGCAGCACCCCGGGACAGGGATACACAGATACGCGGTATTTT.

The chain has TRBV28 and TRBJ2-4, with D perhaps TRBD2 (5 bases). The tail of the sequence fits TRBJ2-5 better, so the J call may be wrong. The CDR3 contains 13 residues. Germline CDR1 and CDR2: MDHEN and SYDVKM. The chain's CDR3 is CASSFSGKETQYF. CDR3 bases: TGTGCCAGCAGTTTTTCCGGGAAAGAGACCCAGTACTTC.

This chain connects TRBV6-2 or TRBV6-3 to TRBJ2-1; 8 bases match TRBD1. The CDR3 is 14 residues long. The junction had 12 bases not matched to a gene; V was cut back by 7 bases and J by 10 bases. Germline CDR1 MNHEY, CDR2 SVGEGT. Here the CDR3 DNA reads TGTGCCAGCACCAAGACAGGGGCGGAAGGGGAGCAGTTCTTC. It specifies CASTKTGAEGEQFF.

The rearrangement uses TRBV3-1 and TRBJ2-1, with D unresolved. The CDR3 consists of 15 residues. The V end was cut by 0 bases, the J end by 8 bases, with 14 bases between. CDR1 is LGHDT, CDR2 YNNKEL, per germline (reference sequence). CDR3 sequence: CASSQDKGPLDEQFF. CDR3 bases: TGTGCCAGCAGCCAAGATAAGGGCCCTCTAGATGAGCAGTTCTTC.

The V and J genes are TRBV6-6 and TRBJ2-1, with 8 bases that match TRBD2. Trimming took 3 bases from V and 2 from J; bases not matched to a gene: 3. From germline, CDR1 is MNHNY and CDR2 SVGAGI (reference sequence). The CDR3 consists of 15 residues. As DNA, the CDR3 is TGTGCCAGCAGTTATGGAGCGGGGGCCTACAATGAGCAGTTCTTC. It is translated as CASSYGAGAYNEQFF.

The rearrangement links TRBV5-1 to TRBJ1-2; 7 bases map to TRBD1. Germline V gene sequence: CDR1 SGHRS, CDR2 YFSETQ. CDR3 length: 14 amino acids. J lost 4 bases, V lost 4 bases, and 7 bases had no gene match. The CDR3 DNA reads TGCGCCAGCAGCCGTGAGGGGGCGAGCTATGGCTACACCTTC. It codes for CASSREGASYGYTF. Complete variable domain (other parts from reference TRBV5-1 and TRBJ1-2): KAGVTQTPRYLIKTRGQQVTLSCSPISGHRSVSWYQQTPGQGLQFLFEYFSETQRNKGNFPGRFSGRQFSNSRSEMNVSTLELGDSALYLCASSREGASYGYTFGSGTRLTVV.

In the case of this clonotype: It may be a read error: a sequence one base away is much more abundant. This chain joins TRBV12-3 or TRBV12-4 and TRBJ2-5, with D possibly TRBD2 on 6 matching bases. This CDR3 has 13 amino acids. The V end was cut by 3 bases, the J end by 11 bases, with 16 bases between. CDR3 sequence (DNA): TGTGCCAGCAGTTTTGGGGGGTTGGATGAGCAGTACTTC. Its protein product is CASSFGGLDEQYF.

For this clonotype: Just one base apart from a much larger clone, this may be a read error. The rearrangement links TRBV9 to TRBJ2-5; no clear D gene. Per germline, CDR1 SGDLS and CDR2 YYNGEE. V shed 3 bases and J shed 11 bases, with 14 bases lying between them. CDR3 size: 12 residues. CDR3 bases: TGTGCCAGCAGCGCCCTCAGTAATGAGCAGTACTTC. Its translation: CASSALSNEQYF.

As for this clonotype: A junction end diverges from the germline sequence, so it may reflect a read error. The chain carries TRBV7-9 and TRBJ2-5; 9 nucleotides align to TRBD1. Matching the DNA end better, TRBJ2-7 makes the J call doubtful. The CDR3 runs 15 residues. CDR1 and CDR2 (germline): SEHNR, FQNEAQ (reference sequence). CDR3 bases: TGTGCCGGCAGCTTAGGAGTACAGGGGGCCGACGAGCAGTACTTC. Its translation is CAGSLGVQGADEQYF.

The chain is built from TRBV25-1 and TRBJ1-4; D remains unclear. The germline V gene has CDR1 MGHDK and CDR2 SYGVNS. V was clipped by 4 bases and J by 8 bases, with 17 bases between them. There are 15 residues in the CDR3. The CDR3 DNA reads TGTGCCAGCAGTGGGCGGGTTTTATCCGCGGAAAAACTGTTTTTT. Translating gives CASSGRVLSAEKLFF.

This clonotype was found a few times. The genes are TRBV5-1 and TRBJ2-3, with D unresolved. Germline CDR1 SGHRS, CDR2 YFSETQ. The CDR3 spans 14 residues. Trimming left V 1 base short and J 4 bases short, with 10 bases between. The CDR3 is CASSLSTSADTQYF. The CDR3 bases are TGCGCCAGCAGCTTGAGCACATCAGCAGATACGCAGTATTTT.

This clonotype was seen ten or more times. The gene calls are TRBV20-1 and TRBJ2-3; D possibly corresponds to TRBD1 (7 bases). This CDR3 has 17 residues. Per the germline V gene, CDR1 is DFQATT and CDR2 is SNEGSKA (reference sequence). Trimming took 5 bases from V and 2 from J, leaving 23 bases between them. The CDR3 here is CSASPTFRGRDTDTQYF. CDR3 in DNA: TGCAGTGCTTCCCCCACATTTAGGGGGCGGGACACAGATACGCAGTATTTT.

This chain uses TRBV6-1 with TRBJ1-6, with TRBD1 matching over 7 bases. The germline V gene has CDR1 MNHNS and CDR2 SASEGT. V lost 8 bases and J lost 7; bases outside the gene matches: 5. CDR3 length: 13 residues. Written as DNA, the CDR3 is TGTGCCAGCGAGACAGGGAACAATTCACCCCTCCACTTT. This gives the protein CASETGNNSPLHF.

The V gene is TRBV11-3, the J gene TRBJ2-1; D could derive from TRBD1 or TRBD2 (6 bases each). The CDR3 runs to 15 residues. CDR1 and CDR2 from the germline V gene are SGHNT and YENEEA. V lost 5 bases and J lost 0, with 11 bases in between. CDR3 in amino acids: CASSRETGSYNEQFF. Written as DNA, the CDR3 is TGTGCCAGCAGCCGGGAGACAGGCTCCTACAATGAGCAGTTCTTC.

This clonotype came up many times. The genes are TRBV12-3 or TRBV12-4 and TRBJ2-7; no firm D call. The CDR3 is 13 amino acids. Trimming took 6 bases from V and 8 from J, leaving 17 bases between them. In DNA form, the CDR3 reads TGTGCCAGCAGCCCTCAAGTGTTCGGCCAGCAGTACTTC. This translates into CASSPQVFGQQYF.

The chain combines TRBV5-5 with TRBJ2-1; possibly TRBD2 for D (5 bases). Gene TRBJ2-7 matches the end of the DNA better, so the J call may be wrong. Looked up from germline, CDR1 is SGHKS and CDR2 is YYEKEE (reference sequence). The length of the CDR3 is 17 residues. CDR3 sequence reads: CASSLSRGLTSYNEQYF. DNA for the CDR3: TGTGCCAGCAGCTTGAGTCGCGGGTTGACTTCCTACAATGAGCAGTACTTC.

The rearrangement joins TRBV6-5 to TRBJ1-1; no reliable D call. CDR1 is MNHEY and CDR2 is SVGAGI in the germline V gene. Trimming took 2 bases from V and 0 from J, leaving 16 bases between them. The CDR3 is 17 amino acids. CDR3 amino acids: CASSYRRELFMNTEAFF. The CDR3 nucleotides are TGTGCCAGCAGTTACCGGAGGGAGTTGTTCATGAACACTGAAGCTTTCTTT.

V is TRBV4-1 and J is TRBJ1-1, with a possible D match to TRBD1 (6 bases). CDR1 is MGHRA, CDR2 YSYEKL, per germline. The CDR3 consists of 15 residues. Deletions cut 3 bases from V and 0 bases from J, with 11 bases between. This chain's CDR3 is CASSQDREMNTEAFF. CDR3 nucleotide sequence: TGCGCCAGCAGCCAGGACAGAGAAATGAACACTGAAGCTTTCTTT.